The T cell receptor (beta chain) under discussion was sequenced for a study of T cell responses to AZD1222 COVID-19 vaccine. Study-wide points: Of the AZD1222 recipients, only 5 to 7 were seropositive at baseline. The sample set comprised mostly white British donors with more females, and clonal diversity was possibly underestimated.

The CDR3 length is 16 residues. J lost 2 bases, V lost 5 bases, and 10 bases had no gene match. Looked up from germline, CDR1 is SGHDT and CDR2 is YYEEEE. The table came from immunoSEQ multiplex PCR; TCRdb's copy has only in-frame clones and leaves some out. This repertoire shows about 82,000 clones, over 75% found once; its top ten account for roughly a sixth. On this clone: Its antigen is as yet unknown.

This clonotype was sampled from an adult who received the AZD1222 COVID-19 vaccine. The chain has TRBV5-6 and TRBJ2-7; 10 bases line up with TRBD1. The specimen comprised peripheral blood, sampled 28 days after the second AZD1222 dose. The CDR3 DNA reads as TGTGCCAGCAGATATGGACCGGGACAGGGGACCTACGAGCAGTACTTC. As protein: CASRYGPGQGTYEQYF.